This T cell receptor beta chain was recovered during a study of blood T cell repertoires in COVID-19. This clone has a handful of counts. Participants were aged about 18 to 90 years, lived in some 23 US areas, and enrolled virtually. Participants reported their clinical history, and cohort assignment relied on those reports. What the recovered Cohort 3 donors had was two negative PCRs, clearance, or symptom resolution. Germline V lookup: CDR1 LGHNA, CDR2 YNFKEQ. This CDR3 region has 16 residues. J gave up 3 bases and V 3 bases, and 5 bases lay outside the gene matches. The assay was immunoSEQ multiplex PCR, and TCRdb's table has in-frame clones only and misses some. The sample carries a few hundred thousand clones, 70% to 90% recorded once.

The receptor comes from a man younger than 45 who had recovered from COVID-19. The V call is TRBV4-2, the J call TRBJ2-1; 10 positions match TRBD2. Sequenced material: PBMCs or T cells enriched from blood (not recorded which). CDR3 in DNA: TGTGCCAGCAGCCACGGGATAGCGGGGGGCTACAATGAGCAGTTCTTC. This encodes CASSHGIAGGYNEQFF.